A single sample gave rise to the 20 T cell receptor beta chains below, sequenced in a study of blood T cell repertoires in COVID-19. Here immunoSEQ multiplex PCR was the method, and the copy in TCRdb shows in-frame clones only, minus some. The data show about 250,000 clones, 80% to 90% seen once. Sample: PBMCs or T cells enriched from blood (not recorded which). The source of these receptors is a woman aged 45 to 65 who had been exposed to COVID-19.

The chain couples TRBV10-3 to TRBJ1-1, with TRBD1 as a possible D gene (5 bases). V lost 11 bases and J lost 0, with 7 bases in between. The CDR3 consists of 11 residues. The V gene's germline CDR1 is ENHRY and CDR2 SYGVKD. The CDR3 bases are TGTGCCTCCAGGGTGAACACTGAAGCTTTCTTT. As protein: CASRVNTEAFF.

The sample holds a few counts of this clone. The chain is built from TRBV10-1 and TRBJ2-3; 10 bases align to TRBD2. Germline trimming cut 11 bases from V and 10 bases from J; bases unmatched to any gene: 15. Germline CDR1 reads WNHNN; CDR2 reads SYGVQD (reference sequence). The CDR3 has 14 residues. DNA of the CDR3: TGCGCCCCAAGAGGGGAGGGCAGCGGGGGGGCGCAGTATTTT. Translated: CAPRGEGSGGAQYF.

The chain carries TRBV19 and TRBJ2-1; TRBD2 matches 9 bases. The CDR3 is 15 amino acids. Germline V CDR1 and CDR2: LNHDA, SQIVND (reference sequence). J gave up 6 bases and V 7 bases, and 10 bases lay outside the gene matches. Here the CDR3 reads CASKIVGTSPNEQFF. In DNA, the CDR3 is TGTGCCAGTAAAATCGTCGGGACTAGCCCCAATGAGCAGTTCTTC. Filled out from reference TRBV19 and TRBJ2-1, the complete variable domain reads DGGITQSPKYLFRKEGQNVTLSCEQNLNHDAMYWYRQDPGQGLRLIYYSQIVNDFQKGDIAEGYSVSREKKESFPLTVTSAQKNPTAFYLCASKIVGTSPNEQFFGPGTRLTVL.

V gene TRBV5-1 combines with J gene TRBJ2-7; the match to TRBD2 covers 9 bases. Germline CDR1 is SGHRS and CDR2 is YFSETQ. V shed 2 bases, J shed 4 bases, and the junction held 4 bases outside the gene matches. The CDR3 is 14 amino acids. The CDR3 loop is CASSFSGGWYEQYF. The CDR3 DNA follows: TGCGCCAGCAGCTTTAGCGGGGGATGGTACGAGCAGTACTTC.

This chain connects TRBV19 to TRBJ2-5, with 8 bases fitting TRBD2. The junction had 11 bases not matched to a gene; V was cut back by 7 bases and J by 7 bases. The CDR3 is made up of 14 amino acids. CDR1 is LNHDA, CDR2 SQIVND, per germline (reference sequence). CDR3 sequence reads: CASTTGGDSGTQYF. In nucleotides, the CDR3 is TGTGCCAGTACCACCGGGGGGGATTCGGGGACCCAGTACTTC.

The genes are TRBV28 and TRBJ1-1; 10 nucleotides line up with TRBD1. Trimming removed 6 bases from V and 6 bases from J; junction bases left unmatched: 10. The CDR3 totals 15 residues. The germline V gene has CDR1 MDHEN and CDR2 SYDVKM. CDR3 residues: CASSIPGQGHPEAFF. In nucleotides, the CDR3 is TGTGCCAGCAGCATACCGGGACAGGGGCACCCTGAAGCTTTCTTT.

CDR3: CASSLAGGSTDTQYF. Here the CDR3 DNA reads TGTGCCAGCAGCTTAGCGGGGGGGAGCACAGATACGCAGTATTTT. This chain links TRBV7-6 with TRBJ2-3; the match to TRBD2 covers 7 bases. The V gene end was trimmed by 0 bases and the J gene end by 0 bases; junction bases not matched to a gene: 0. This CDR3 has 15 amino acids. Germline V gene data show CDR1 as SGHVS and CDR2 as FNYEAQ.

This clone showed up just once. The chain couples TRBV2 to TRBJ2-1; 10 bases are shared with TRBD2. Germline V gene data show CDR1 as SNHLY and CDR2 as FYNNEI. Trimming took 0 bases from V and 4 from J; bases not matched to a gene: 0. CDR3 length: 15 residues. CDR3: CASSEAAGGYNEQFF. The DNA for the CDR3 is TGTGCCAGCAGTGAAGCAGCGGGGGGGTACAATGAGCAGTTCTTC.

The chain carries TRBV2 and TRBJ1-1; 10 positions agree with TRBD1. This CDR3 is 12 amino acids long. Germline V gene data show CDR1 as SNHLY and CDR2 as FYNNEI. The ends lost 4 bases at V and 12 bases at J; junction bases unmatched: 5. The CDR3 coding sequence is TGTGCCAGCAGTGTTGGGGACAGGGGAACTTTCTTT. Translation: CASSVGDRGTFF.

The rearrangement uses TRBV5-6 and TRBJ1-2; D possibly corresponds to TRBD1 (6 bases). V lost 4 bases to trimming and J lost 6 bases, with 10 bases between them. This CDR3 spans 12 amino acids. The germline V gene has CDR1 SGHDT and CDR2 YYEEEE. The CDR3 sequence: CASSPDRNGYTF. CDR3 nucleotides: TGTGCCAGCAGCCCCGACAGGAATGGCTACACCTTC. The full variable domain, in which reference TRBV5-6 and TRBJ1-2 provide the parts outside the CDR3, is DAGVTQSPTHLIKTRGQQVTLRCSPKSGHDTVSWYQQALGQGPQFIFQYYEEEERQRGNFPDRFSGHQFPNYSSELNVNALLLGDSALYLCASSPDRNGYTFGSGTRLTVV.

The chain recombines TRBV7-2 with TRBJ1-1; TRBD1 agrees at 8 bases. Losses at the gene ends were 5 bases for V and 11 bases for J; bases not matched to a gene: 10. Germline loops: CDR1 SGHTA, CDR2 FQGNSA. This CDR3 comprises 13 residues. CDR3 protein: CASSQGQGLRAFF. The CDR3 DNA is TGTGCCAGCAGCCAAGGACAGGGATTGAGGGCTTTCTTT.

The chain is built from TRBV5-4 and TRBJ2-7; TRBD1 matches at 7 bases. Unmatched junction bases numbered 4, after V lost 4 bases and J lost 3 bases. This CDR3 region has 13 residues. Per germline, CDR1 SGHNT and CDR2 YYREEE (reference sequence). CDR3 coding DNA: TGTGCCAGCAGCCCAAGGGACAGCTACGAGCAGTACTTC. Protein product: CASSPRDSYEQYF.

This clone was seen a single time. The same CDR3 is also encoded by other DNA sequences in this sample. The rearrangement links TRBV11-2 to TRBJ1-5, with TRBD1 matching over 9 bases. Germline trimming cut 5 bases from V and 2 bases from J; bases unmatched to any gene: 4. The CDR3 contains 15 residues. CDR1 and CDR2 from the germline V gene are SGHAT and FQNNGV. CDR3 DNA: TGTGCCAGCAGCCAGGGACAGGGAGGCAATCAGCCCCAGCATTTT. This translates into CASSQGQGGNQPQHF.

The rearrangement links TRBV7-2 to TRBJ1-6; 7 nucleotides agree with TRBD1. The CDR3 has 15 residues. In germline, CDR1 is SGHTA, CDR2 FQGNSA. Trimming took 1 base from V and 8 from J; bases not matched to a gene: 5. CDR3 sequence reads: CASSLGRGQDSPLHF. As DNA, the CDR3 is TGTGCCAGCAGCTTAGGTAGGGGGCAAGATTCACCCCTCCACTTT.

This clone occurred once. The chain employs TRBV7-2 and TRBJ1-1; the D gene is possibly TRBD1 (5 bases). Germline CDR1 SGHTA, CDR2 FQGNSA. The CDR3 spans 13 residues. V lost 1 base to trimming and J lost 7 bases, with 10 bases between them. CDR3 sequence (DNA): TGTGCCAGCAGCTTAGTTTCCACAGGTGAAGCTTTCTTT. Translation: CASSLVSTGEAFF.

The chain recombines TRBV4-1 with TRBJ2-2; D is unclear. Germline V gives CDR1 MGHRA, CDR2 YSYEKL. The CDR3 contains 13 residues. V lost 0 bases and J lost 9, with 8 bases in between. The CDR3 DNA follows: TGCGCCAGCAGCCAAGATCTAGACTGGGAGCTGTTTTTT. Protein: CASSQDLDWELFF.

The chain employs TRBV3-1 (or the pseudogene TRBV3-2) and TRBJ2-1; 10 bases fit TRBD2. Unmatched junction bases numbered 6, after V lost 4 bases and J lost 3 bases. The V gene's germline CDR1 is LGHDT and CDR2 YNNKEL (reference sequence). This CDR3 comprises 16 residues. CDR3: CASSLAGGLNYNEQFF. CDR3 sequence (DNA): TGTGCCAGCAGCCTAGCGGGGGGCCTCAACTACAATGAGCAGTTCTTC.

This CDR3 is CASSPGTGRSEQYF. CDR3 coding DNA: TGTGCCAGCTCACCAGGGACAGGGAGGTCCGAGCAGTACTTC. The chain joins TRBV18 to TRBJ2-7; 9 bases line up with TRBD1. The V and J ends lost 2 bases and 6 bases, in that order; junction bases with no gene match: 5. This CDR3 has 14 residues. The germline V gene has CDR1 KGHSH and CDR2 LQKENI.

The V call is TRBV9, the J call TRBJ1-2, with TRBD1 matching over 8 bases. V was pared by 5 bases and J by 5 bases, with 11 bases of the junction left unmatched. Germline V gene lookup returns CDR1 SGDLS and CDR2 YYNGEE. The CDR3 totals 15 residues. The CDR3 nucleotides are TGTGCCAGCAGACCGCAGGGGGCAGGCGCTTATGGCTACACCTTC. Its translation: CASRPQGAGAYGYTF.

This chain uses TRBV4-1 with TRBJ1-2; 7 bases line up with TRBD1. Germline V gives CDR1 MGHRA, CDR2 YSYEKL. Losses at the gene ends were 7 bases for V and 4 bases for J; bases not matched to a gene: 12. CDR3 size: 15 residues. The CDR3 DNA sequence: TGCGCCAGCACCCCATTTTCAGGGGGAAGCTATGGCTACACCTTC. Its translation: CASTPFSGGSYGYTF.